This TCR beta chain is drawn from a study of blood T cell repertoires in COVID-19. As originally analysed: The assay estimated nucleated cells by amplifying reference gene primers. The repertoire was sequenced with immunoSEQ multiplex PCR; TCRdb's copy has only in-frame clones and lacks some. The V and J calls and clone size are taken from that table; D and trimming were inferred from the DNA. The sample contains around 300,000 clones, about nine tenths of which appear only once. The CDR3 is 13 amino acids. Per the germline V gene, CDR1 is SQVTM and CDR2 is ANQGSEA. Trimming removed 3 bases from V and 0 bases from J, with 6 bases in between.

The clonotype comes from a man aged 45-65 years with active or convalescent COVID-19. The source material was peripheral blood. V is TRBV29-1 and J is TRBJ2-1, with a weak D call TRBD1 (5 bases). DNA of the CDR3: TGCAGCGTTGACAGGGCCTCCTACAATGAGCAGTTCTTC. It is translated as CSVDRASYNEQFF.